A selection of T cell receptor beta chains follows, all from one sample in a study of CD8 T cells in Susac syndrome. TCRdb re-analysed the immunoSEQ multiplex PCR reads in MiXCR, keeping a single row per CDR3 protein. The repertoire includes some 96,000 distinct CDR3 sequences, 85% to 95% of them detected once, and roughly 0.31% sits in the top ten. The sequenced material came from CD4+ T cells from PBMCs. The receptors were gathered from a human donor with Susac syndrome. The CDR3 runs from the conserved cysteine through the conserved F or W. Each record gives: J gene, V gene, D gene, clone size, CDR3 DNA, CDR3 protein. The D gene is left open where the match is weak. Not every row has a clone size; where given, it reads once, few, many or a size class.

J: TRBJ2-7
V: TRBV24-1
D: NA
size: once
DNA: TGTGCCACCGGCGCGGCCCACGAGCAGTACTTC
CDR3: CATGAAHEQYF

J: TRBJ2-4
V: TRBV29-1
D: NA
size: NA
DNA: TGCAGCGTTGCCGGTATCGGGAACATTCAGTACTTC
CDR3: CSVAGIGNIQYF

J: TRBJ1-1
V: TRBV29-1
D: TRBD1
size: NA
DNA: TGCAGCGTTCGATTATTTACAGGGGCGGGAACTGAAGCTTTCTTT
CDR3: CSVRLFTGAGTEAFF

J: TRBJ2-5
V: TRBV20-1
D: NA
size: NA
DNA: TGCAGTCAACAGGGAAGGGAGACCCAGTACTTC
CDR3: CSQQGRETQYF

J: TRBJ1-2
V: TRBV6-6
D: NA
size: NA
DNA: TGTGCCAGCAGTTACTCCGCGGAGGGCTACACCTTC
CDR3: CASSYSAEGYTF

J: TRBJ2-6
V: TRBV21-1
D: NA
size: NA
DNA: TGTGCCAGCAGCAAATCCCTGACAGGGAGGGACGGTGGGGCCAACGTCCTGACTTTC
CDR3: CASSKSLTGRDGGANVLTF

J: TRBJ1-5
V: TRBV27
D: NA
size: NA
DNA: TGTGCCAGCAGTTTAACAGGGAAGGGCAATCAGCCCCAGCATTTT
CDR3: CASSLTGKGNQPQHF

J: TRBJ1-3
V: TRBV29-1
D: TRBD1
size: NA
DNA: TGCAGCGTAACAGGGGGCTCCTCTGGAAACACCATATATTTT
CDR3: CSVTGGSSGNTIYF

J: TRBJ1-5
V: TRBV25-1
D: TRBD1
size: NA
DNA: TGTGCCAGCAGTCCCACAGGGGGAGCGAATCAGCCCCAGCATTTT
CDR3: CASSPTGGANQPQHF

J: TRBJ2-7
V: TRBV20-1
D: NA
size: NA
DNA: TGCAGTGCTAGACTGAAACGGGACATCCCCTACGAGCAGTACTTC
CDR3: CSARLKRDIPYEQYF

J: TRBJ2-1
V: TRBV10-3
D: NA
size: once
DNA: TGTGCCATCGCGGACCTGATTGACAATGAGCAGTTCTTC
CDR3: CAIADLIDNEQFF

J: TRBJ2-3
V: TRBV20-1
D: TRBD2
size: NA
DNA: TGCAGTGCTTTACCGGGACTAGGGACAGATACGCAGTATTTT
CDR3: CSALPGLGTDTQYF

J: TRBJ2-1
V: TRBV30
D: NA
size: NA
DNA: TGTGCCTGGAGTGTAGGATTCTACAATGAGCAGTTCTTC
CDR3: CAWSVGFYNEQFF

J: TRBJ2-5
V: TRBV20-1
D: NA
size: NA
DNA: TGCAGTGCGTGGGGGATGAAGGAGACCCAGTACTTC
CDR3: CSAWGMKETQYF

J: TRBJ2-1
V: TRBV12-3/TRBV12-4
D: NA
size: NA
DNA: TGTGCCAGCGAAACCTACAATGAGCAGTTCTTC
CDR3: CASETYNEQFF

J: TRBJ1-2
V: TRBV20-1
D: TRBD1
size: NA
DNA: TGCAGTGCTAGGAAGACAGGGGGGGAAGGCTACACCTTC
CDR3: CSARKTGGEGYTF

J: TRBJ2-3
V: TRBV5-6
D: TRBD2
size: NA
DNA: TGTGCCAGCAGCCATCTAAACAACCTACGAGCGGGGGGCCCCACAGATACGCAGTATTTT
CDR3: CASSHLNNLRAGGPTDTQYF

J: TRBJ2-2
V: TRBV20-1
D: TRBD2
size: NA
DNA: TGCAGTGCTAGCACCCTAGCGGGATCCACCGGGGAGCTGTTTTTT
CDR3: CSASTLAGSTGELFF

J: TRBJ2-7
V: TRBV20-1
D: NA
size: NA
DNA: TGCAGTGCCCACCTTGGGGAGCCTCTCGAGCAGTACTTC
CDR3: CSAHLGEPLEQYF

J: TRBJ1-2
V: TRBV7-2
D: TRBD1
size: NA
DNA: TGTGCCAGCAGCCAGGACAGGAGGCGCCTCTATGGCTACACCTTC
CDR3: CASSQDRRRLYGYTF

J: TRBJ2-5
V: TRBV19
D: TRBD2
size: NA
DNA: TGTGCCAGTACCGCCTCCGGGACTAGGAAGACCCAGTACTTC
CDR3: CASTASGTRKTQYF

J: TRBJ2-5
V: TRBV3-1
D: NA
size: NA
DNA: TGTGCCAGCTCTAAGCCGGGGGTGAGTGAGACCCAGTACTTC
CDR3: CASSKPGVSETQYF

J: TRBJ2-7
V: TRBV30
D: TRBD2
size: NA
DNA: TGTGCCTGGAGTGTAACTAGCGGCGGTCTCGGTTACGAGCAGTACTTC
CDR3: CAWSVTSGGLGYEQYF

J: TRBJ2-2
V: TRBV11-3
D: TRBD2
size: NA
DNA: TGTGCCAGCAGCCATCCCGGGGTAGCGGGGCCGACCGGGGAGCTGTTTTTT
CDR3: CASSHPGVAGPTGELFF

J: TRBJ2-1
V: TRBV20-1
D: NA
size: NA
DNA: TGCAGTGCTAGAGATACAGTTAAGGCCGAGCAGTTCTTC
CDR3: CSARDTVKAEQFF

J: TRBJ2-4
V: TRBV7-9
D: TRBD1
size: NA
DNA: TGTGCCAGCACCCACGGACAGGGAAAGACGGCCAAAAACATTCAGTACTTC
CDR3: CASTHGQGKTAKNIQYF

J: TRBJ1-2
V: TRBV2
D: NA
size: NA
DNA: TGTGCCAGCAGTCTCCATGGTCCCTATGGCTACACCTTC
CDR3: CASSLHGPYGYTF

J: TRBJ2-3
V: TRBV14
D: NA
size: NA
DNA: TGTGCCAGCAGCCAAGATCTGCGGGGCGCAGATACGCAGTATTTT
CDR3: CASSQDLRGADTQYF

J: TRBJ2-3
V: TRBV5-1
D: NA
size: NA
DNA: TGCGCCAGCAGCCGGTTAACAGGAGGCACAGATACGCAGTATTTT
CDR3: CASSRLTGGTDTQYF

J: TRBJ1-1
V: TRBV30
D: NA
size: NA
DNA: TGTGCCTGGGGTCCGAACACTGAAGCTTTCTTT
CDR3: CAWGPNTEAFF

J: TRBJ1-6
V: TRBV12-3/TRBV12-4
D: NA
size: NA
DNA: TGTGCCAGCAGTTTATGGAGTAATTCACCCCTCCACTTT
CDR3: CASSLWSNSPLHF

J: TRBJ1-5
V: TRBV7-6
D: NA
size: NA
DNA: TGTGCCAGCAGCTTAGCGCGGGGGGAGAGGCAGCCCCAGCATTTT
CDR3: CASSLARGERQPQHF

J: TRBJ2-4
V: TRBV2
D: TRBD2
size: NA
DNA: TGTGCCAGCAATGGCGGGGGGCTAAAAAACATTCAGTACTTC
CDR3: CASNGGGLKNIQYF

J: TRBJ2-6
V: TRBV12-3/TRBV12-4
D: NA
size: NA
DNA: TGTGCCAGCAGGAAAAGCTCTGGGGCCAACGTCCTGACTTTC
CDR3: CASRKSSGANVLTF

J: TRBJ1-2
V: TRBV30
D: NA
size: NA
DNA: TGTGCCTGGAGTGTACGAGAAAACTATGGCTACACCTTC
CDR3: CAWSVRENYGYTF

J: TRBJ2-2
V: TRBV4-1
D: TRBD1
size: NA
DNA: TGCGCCAGCAGCCAACCGGACAGGGCCCCCACCGGGGAGCTGTTTTTT
CDR3: CASSQPDRAPTGELFF